This T cell receptor (beta chain) was captured in a study of spatial heterogeneity in lung cancer. Across the whole study: More than eight raw reads, on average, carried each unique TCR and UMI combination.

This clonotype was picked up many times. Its antigen is not identified. Indicated time point: sample taken at primary tumor resection. Sequencing of whole RNA from tumor, nontumor lung or frozen PBMC involved no sorting. Study-level results: Mutation counts in tumors were tracked by counts of expanded intratumoral alpha and beta TCRs.

Germline V CDR1 and CDR2: KGHDR, SFDVKD. This CDR3 region has 17 residues. Trimming left V 5 bases short and J 0 bases short, with 13 bases between. Every molecule of TCR cDNA had its own unique molecular identifier. TCRdb passed the 5' RACE reads through MiXCR, listing each CDR3 protein once. The sample gives about 100,000 distinct CDR3 sequences, approximately 4.4% of which show up once; less than 25% is in the top ten. The source is a male donor with early-stage non-small cell lung cancer. The material sequenced was lung tumor tissue, taken at surgery. The gene calls are TRBV24-1 and TRBJ2-6; D perhaps matches TRBD2 (6 bases). The CDR3 coding sequence is TGTGCCACCAGTGGAAGGGCGGGGAGCTCTGGGGCCAACGTCCTGACTTTC. It encodes CATSGRAGSSGANVLTF.